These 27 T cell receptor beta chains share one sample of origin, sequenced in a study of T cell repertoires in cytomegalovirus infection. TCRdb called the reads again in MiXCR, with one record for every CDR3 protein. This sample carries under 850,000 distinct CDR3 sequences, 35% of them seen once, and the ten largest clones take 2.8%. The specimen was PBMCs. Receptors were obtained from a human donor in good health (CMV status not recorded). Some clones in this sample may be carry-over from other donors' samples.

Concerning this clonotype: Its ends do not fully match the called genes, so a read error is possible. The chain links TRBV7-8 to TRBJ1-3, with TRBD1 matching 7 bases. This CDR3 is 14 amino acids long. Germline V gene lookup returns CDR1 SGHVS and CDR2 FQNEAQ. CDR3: CASSSRTGRNTIDF. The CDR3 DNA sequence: TGTGCCAGCAGCTCCCGGACAGGACGAAACACCATAGATTTT.

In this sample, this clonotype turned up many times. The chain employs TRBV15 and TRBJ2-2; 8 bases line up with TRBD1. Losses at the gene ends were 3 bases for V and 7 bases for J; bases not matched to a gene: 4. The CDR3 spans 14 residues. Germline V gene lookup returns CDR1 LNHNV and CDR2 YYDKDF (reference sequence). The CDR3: CATSSNRGIGELFF. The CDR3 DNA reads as TGTGCCACCAGCAGCAACAGGGGGATCGGGGAGCTGTTTTTT.

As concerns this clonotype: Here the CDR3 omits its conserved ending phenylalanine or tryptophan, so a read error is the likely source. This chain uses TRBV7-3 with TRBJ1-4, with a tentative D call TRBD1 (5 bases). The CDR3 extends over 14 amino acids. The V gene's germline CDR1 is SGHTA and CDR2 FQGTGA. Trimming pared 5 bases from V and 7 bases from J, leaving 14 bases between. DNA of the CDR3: TGTGCCAGCAGCCCCCGGGGCCATCCTGAAAAACTGTTTTCT. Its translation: CASSPRGHPEKLFS.

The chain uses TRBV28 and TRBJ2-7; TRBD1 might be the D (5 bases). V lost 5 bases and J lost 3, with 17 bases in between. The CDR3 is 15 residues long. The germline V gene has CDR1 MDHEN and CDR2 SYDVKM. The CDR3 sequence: CASSTPWGPNYEQYF. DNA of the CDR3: TGTGCCAGCAGTACCCCCTGGGGCCCCAACTACGAGCAGTACTTC.

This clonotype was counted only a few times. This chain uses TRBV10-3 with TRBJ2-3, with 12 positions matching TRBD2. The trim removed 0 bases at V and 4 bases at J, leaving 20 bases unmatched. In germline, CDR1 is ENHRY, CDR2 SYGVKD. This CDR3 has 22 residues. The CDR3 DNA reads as TGTGCCATCAGTGAGTCAGCGACTAGCGGGAGTTCCTTGAGGTTACGGCCAGATACGCAGTATTTT. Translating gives CAISESATSGSSLRLRPDTQYF.

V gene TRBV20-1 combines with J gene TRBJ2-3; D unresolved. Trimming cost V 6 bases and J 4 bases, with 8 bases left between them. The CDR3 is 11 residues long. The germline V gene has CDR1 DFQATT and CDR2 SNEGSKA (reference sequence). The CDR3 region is CSATYSDTQYF. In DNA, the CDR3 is TGCAGTGCCACTTACTCAGATACGCAGTATTTT.

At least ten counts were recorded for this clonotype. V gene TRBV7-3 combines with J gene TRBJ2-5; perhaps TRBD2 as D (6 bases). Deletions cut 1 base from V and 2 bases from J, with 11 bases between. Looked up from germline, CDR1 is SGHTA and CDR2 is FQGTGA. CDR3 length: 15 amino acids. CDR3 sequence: CASSLMGGPQETQYF. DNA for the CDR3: TGTGCCAGCAGCTTAATGGGGGGTCCGCAAGAGACCCAGTACTTC.

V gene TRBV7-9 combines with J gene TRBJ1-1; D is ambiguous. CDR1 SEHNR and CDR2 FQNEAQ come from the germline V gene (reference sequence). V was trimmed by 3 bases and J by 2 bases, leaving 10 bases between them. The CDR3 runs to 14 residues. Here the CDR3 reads CASSFEGRNTEAFF. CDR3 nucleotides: TGTGCCAGCAGCTTTGAGGGTCGTAACACTGAAGCTTTCTTT.

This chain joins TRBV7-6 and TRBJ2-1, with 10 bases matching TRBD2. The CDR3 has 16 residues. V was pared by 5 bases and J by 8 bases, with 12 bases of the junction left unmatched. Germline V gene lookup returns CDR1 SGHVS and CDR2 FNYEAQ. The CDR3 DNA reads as TGTGCCAGCAGCCCCGGGGGAGCGGGGGGGCTCGATGAGCAGTTCTTC. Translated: CASSPGGAGGLDEQFF.

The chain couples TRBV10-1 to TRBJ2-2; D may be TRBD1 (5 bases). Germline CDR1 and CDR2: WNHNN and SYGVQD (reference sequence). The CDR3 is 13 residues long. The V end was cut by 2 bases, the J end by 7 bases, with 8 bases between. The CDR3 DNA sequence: TGCGCCAGCAGTGAGAGGGGTCACGGGGAGCTGTTTTTT. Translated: CASSERGHGELFF.

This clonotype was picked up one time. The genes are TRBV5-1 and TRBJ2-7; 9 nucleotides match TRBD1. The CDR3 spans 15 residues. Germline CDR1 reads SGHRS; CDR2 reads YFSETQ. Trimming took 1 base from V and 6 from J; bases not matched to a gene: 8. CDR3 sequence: CASSLSGTGFLEQYF. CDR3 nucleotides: TGCGCCAGCAGCTTGTCCGGGACAGGGTTTCTCGAGCAGTACTTC. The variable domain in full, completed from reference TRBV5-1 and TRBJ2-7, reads KAGVTQTPRYLIKTRGQQVTLSCSPISGHRSVSWYQQTPGQGLQFLFEYFSETQRNKGNFPGRFSGRQFSNSRSEMNVSTLELGDSALYLCASSLSGTGFLEQYFGPGTRLTVT.

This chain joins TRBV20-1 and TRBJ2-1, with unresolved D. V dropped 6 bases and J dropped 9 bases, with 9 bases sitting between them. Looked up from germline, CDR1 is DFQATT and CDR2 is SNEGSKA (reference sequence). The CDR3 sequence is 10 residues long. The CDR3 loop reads CSASQPEQFF. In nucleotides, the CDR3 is TGCAGTGCCTCCCAGCCTGAGCAGTTCTTC.

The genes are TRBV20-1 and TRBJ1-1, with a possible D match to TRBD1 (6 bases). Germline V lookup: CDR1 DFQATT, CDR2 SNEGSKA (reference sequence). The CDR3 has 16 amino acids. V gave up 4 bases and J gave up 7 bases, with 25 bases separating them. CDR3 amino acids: CSATRWIWGALDEAFF. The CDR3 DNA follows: TGCAGTGCTACCCGTTGGATTTGGGGGGCTTTGGATGAAGCTTTCTTT.

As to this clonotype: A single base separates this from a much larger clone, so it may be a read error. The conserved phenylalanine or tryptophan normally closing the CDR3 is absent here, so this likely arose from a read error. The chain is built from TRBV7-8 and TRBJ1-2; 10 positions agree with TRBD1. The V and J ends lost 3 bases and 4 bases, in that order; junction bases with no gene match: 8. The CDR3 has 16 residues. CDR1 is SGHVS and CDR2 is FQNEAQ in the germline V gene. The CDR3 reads CASSLLRGQGFYGYTL. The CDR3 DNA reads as TGTGCCAGCAGCTTGCTCCGGGGACAGGGGTTCTATGGCTACACCTTA.

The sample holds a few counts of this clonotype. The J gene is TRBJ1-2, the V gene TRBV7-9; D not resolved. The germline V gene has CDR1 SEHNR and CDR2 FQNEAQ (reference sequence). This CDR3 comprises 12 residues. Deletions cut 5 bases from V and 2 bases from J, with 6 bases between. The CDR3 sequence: CASSDPNYGYTF. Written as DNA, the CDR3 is TGTGCCAGCAGCGACCCGAACTATGGCTACACCTTC.

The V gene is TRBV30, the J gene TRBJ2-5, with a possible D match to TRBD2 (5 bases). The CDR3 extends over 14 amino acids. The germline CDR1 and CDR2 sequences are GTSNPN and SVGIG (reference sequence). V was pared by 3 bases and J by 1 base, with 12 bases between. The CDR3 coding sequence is TGTGCCTGGAGGGGAAGCGGCCTCCAAGAGACCCAGTACTTC. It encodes CAWRGSGLQETQYF.

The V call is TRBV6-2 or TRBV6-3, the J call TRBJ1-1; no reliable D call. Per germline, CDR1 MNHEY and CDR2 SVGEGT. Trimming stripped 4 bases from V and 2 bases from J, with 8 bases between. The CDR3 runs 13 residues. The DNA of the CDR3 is TGTGCCAGCAGTTCTCATGATAACACTGAAGCTTTCTTT. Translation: CASSSHDNTEAFF.

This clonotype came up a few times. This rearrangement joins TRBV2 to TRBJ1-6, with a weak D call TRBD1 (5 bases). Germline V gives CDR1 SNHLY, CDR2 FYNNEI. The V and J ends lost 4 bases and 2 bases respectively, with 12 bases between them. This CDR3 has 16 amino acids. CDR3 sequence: CASSGQGGTYNSPLHF. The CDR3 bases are TGTGCCAGCAGTGGGCAGGGTGGAACCTATAATTCACCCCTCCACTTT.

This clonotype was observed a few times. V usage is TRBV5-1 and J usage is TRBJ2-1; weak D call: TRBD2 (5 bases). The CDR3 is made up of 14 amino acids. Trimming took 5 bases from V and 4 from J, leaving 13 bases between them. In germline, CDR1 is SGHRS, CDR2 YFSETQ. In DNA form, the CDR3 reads TGCGCCAGCAGGGATAATAGCGCATACAATGAGCAGTTCTTC. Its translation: CASRDNSAYNEQFF.

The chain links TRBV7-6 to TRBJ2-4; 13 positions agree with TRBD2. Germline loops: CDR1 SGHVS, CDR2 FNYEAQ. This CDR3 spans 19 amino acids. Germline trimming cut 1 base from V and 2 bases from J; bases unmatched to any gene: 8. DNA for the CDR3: TGTGCCAGCAGCTTAGGTTGGACTAGCGGGAGTAAGTCCAAAAACATTCAGTACTTC. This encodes CASSLGWTSGSKSKNIQYF.

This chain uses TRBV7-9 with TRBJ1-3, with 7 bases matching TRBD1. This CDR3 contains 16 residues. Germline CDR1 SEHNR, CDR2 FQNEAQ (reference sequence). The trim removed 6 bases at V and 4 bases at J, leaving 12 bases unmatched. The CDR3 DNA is TGTGCCAGCAGTGGTTTTAGAGGGGGCTCCGGAAACACCATATATTTT. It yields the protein CASSGFRGGSGNTIYF. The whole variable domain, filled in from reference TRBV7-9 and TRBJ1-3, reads DTGVSQNPRHKITKRGQNVTFRCDPISEHNRLYWYRQTLGQGPEFLTYFQNEAQLEKSRLLSDRFSAERPKGSFSTLEIQRTEQGDSAMYLCASSGFRGGSGNTIYFGEGSWLTVV.

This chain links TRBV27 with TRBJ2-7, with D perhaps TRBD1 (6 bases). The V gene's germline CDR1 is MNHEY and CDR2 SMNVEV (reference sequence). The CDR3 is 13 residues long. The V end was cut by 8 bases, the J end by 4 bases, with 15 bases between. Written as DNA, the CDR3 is TGTGCCAGCGGGGATGGTCAGGGGTACGAGCAGTACTTC. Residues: CASGDGQGYEQYF.

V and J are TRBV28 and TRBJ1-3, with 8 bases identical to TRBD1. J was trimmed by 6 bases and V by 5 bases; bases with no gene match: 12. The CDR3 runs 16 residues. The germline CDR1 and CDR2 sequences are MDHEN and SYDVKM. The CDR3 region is CASSPITGGVVNTIYF. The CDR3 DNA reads TGTGCCAGCAGTCCTATCACAGGGGGAGTAGTAAACACCATATATTTT.

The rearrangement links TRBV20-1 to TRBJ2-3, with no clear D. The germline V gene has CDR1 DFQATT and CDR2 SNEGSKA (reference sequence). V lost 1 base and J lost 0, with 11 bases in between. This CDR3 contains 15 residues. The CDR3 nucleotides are TGCAGTGCTAGAGGGCCTAGAATGAGCACAGATACGCAGTATTTT. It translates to CSARGPRMSTDTQYF.

The chain's CDR3 is CSALRDSEAFF. CDR3 DNA sequence: TGCAGTGCCCTCCGGGACAGTGAAGCTTTCTTT. The chain joins TRBV20-1 to TRBJ1-1; 7 nucleotides agree with TRBD1. The length of the CDR3 is 11 residues. The J segment lost 7 bases and the V segment lost 6 bases, leaving 5 bases of the junction unmatched. The germline CDR1 and CDR2 sequences are DFQATT and SNEGSKA (reference sequence).

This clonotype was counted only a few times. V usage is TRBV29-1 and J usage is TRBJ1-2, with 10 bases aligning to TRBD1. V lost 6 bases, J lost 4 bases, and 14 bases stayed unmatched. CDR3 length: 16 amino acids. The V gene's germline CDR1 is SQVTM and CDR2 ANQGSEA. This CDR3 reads CSVRDRGRKGIYGYTF. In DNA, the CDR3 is TGCAGCGTCCGAGACAGGGGGCGTAAGGGAATCTATGGCTACACCTTC.

The CDR3 sequence: CASSRPRDRGEQETQYF. In nucleotides, the CDR3 is TGTGCCAGCAGCCGACCCCGGGACAGGGGGGAACAAGAGACCCAGTACTTC. The rearrangement joins TRBV7-9 to TRBJ2-5; 11 nucleotides line up with TRBD1. Germline-derived CDR1 and CDR2 are SEHNR and FQNEAQ (reference sequence). The CDR3 is made up of 17 amino acids. V lost 5 bases to trimming and J lost 2 bases; unmatched junction nucleotides: 10.